This TCR beta chain stems from a study of cytomegalovirus exposure and HLA in healthy donors (dated by TCRdb to 2015 to 2018). Turning to the overall study: An earlier analysis of 550 to 700 of the donors reported more than 250 Gb of sequence data and roughly 110 million unique TCR beta sequences from around 200 million T cells. Alongside the repertoire data, information on donor age, sex, ethnicity and CMV serostatus was compiled. A later genetic analysis took genome-wide SNP genotypes for about 65% of the roughly 670 donors and used that subset as a discovery cohort. The study aimed to test whether signatures of past pathogen exposure could be identified by cataloging public T cell receptors. Besides the first cohort of 666 subjects, a separate validation cohort made up of 95 to 150 different subjects was used. The number of donors typed differed by locus, with roughly 620-640 for A, B, C, DRB1 and DQB1, roughly 520 for DQA1, about 610 for DPA1, and around 450 for DPB1. Class I and class II HLA loci were covered by the typing at four-digit resolution. Among some 400 genotyped donors of the cohort, an average of around 220,000 unique TCR beta nucleotide sequences was sequenced per donor, of which about 18% were non-productive. To predict cytomegalovirus infection status, the study brought together high-throughput TCR immunosequencing, statistical association of individual TCRs with disease status, and machine learning. In an earlier analysis of 587 of the donors, high-throughput TCR beta sequencing was used to judge whether each TCR beta V gene segment behaved as functional or pseudogenic. In the later analysis, no new phenotypic data were used to find candidate immune exposures; instead, reliance was placed on TCR beta sequences and their occurrence across donors. An early release that covered some 630 HLA-typed donors contained approximately 300 gigabases of sequencing data and 65 million to 100 million unique TCR sequences. Of the 398 genotyped donors, over 80% were placed in the genetic ancestry cluster associated with self-reported Caucasian donors. A later analysis re-examined previously published TCR beta repertoires from more than 550 donors and added high-resolution HLA genotyping to investigate patterns of TCR occurrence. Because of strong linkage in the cohort, four or five DR-DQ haplotypes were treated as single units for association and clustering. The study used immunosequencing to profile the T cell repertoires of more than 650 subjects and linked those repertoires to cytomegalovirus serostatus. Every discovery cohort repertoire had been produced on one sequencing platform.

CDR1 and CDR2 are drawn from the germline V gene: SNHLY, FYNNEI. V loses 1 base of germline sequence and J loses 6 bases, and the interval between the two ends is 12 bases. Including cysteine and phenylalanine, the CDR3 has 15 amino acids. CDR3 DNA is the only sequence kept; it has 45 bases, read in frame from the first base. On this clone: Its antigen has not been determined. The record has no base qualities; no much larger clone is one base away.

The cohort was made up of 500 to 850 healthy bone marrow donors. At the time of sampling, all cohort members were nominally healthy, though unrecorded immune exposures were likely present. The donor was CMV seronegative and was included in the group of 352 seronegative cohort members. A peripheral blood sample was provided by each donor, and peripheral blood mononuclear cells were used for TCR beta sequencing. The Qiagen DNeasy Blood Extraction Kit was used to extract genomic DNA from the blood cell samples. Study-wide conclusions, independent of this receptor: The authors suggested that the approach could potentially be extended to other disease states and immunological phenotypes. Because some donors lacked HLA typing at each locus, the association tests relied only on the typed subset. The 87-base-pair reads could not distinguish some IMGT-functional V segments, including TRBV6-2 and TRBV6-3, so those segments were excluded. Cytomegalovirus status was reported to be diagnosed by the classifier with high specificity and sensitivity in both the original and validation cohorts. A further reported finding was that TCR beta sequences accurately predicted the HLA-A and HLA-B alleles for most subjects in the first cohort. Correlated functional status among segregating V segments might be attributable to linkage disequilibrium, but an unknown experimental factor could not be ruled out. Three of the identified cytomegalovirus-associated TCR beta chains were confirmed in vitro to be specific for cytomegalovirus antigens. In a later analysis, HLA-associated TCR beta chains showed more clonal expansion and lower generation probabilities than non-associated chains that were equally common. Presence/absence analyses assumed roughly uniform sequencing depth across donors, an assumption that may not hold. The cohort was sequenced for TCR beta chains only, and without alpha or paired-chain data the features that could be detected were limited. The study gave a list of 150 to 200 TCR beta chains associated with cytomegalovirus. The only immune exposure information available for the cohort was CMV serostatus. V-gene and J-gene trimming of TCR beta chains was associated with a missense DCLRE1C variant in a later genetic analysis, and the association was replicated in an independent cohort. Because counts were too low, roughly 16 rarely observed V segments, including chromosome 9 orphons, were excluded from the earlier analysis of about 500 of the donors. Most TCR sequences were observed very rarely across donors, whereas some public TCRs were present in many individuals. In a later analysis, the rate of TCR association differed among HLA loci, with DRB1 alleles having the most associated TCRs and HLA-C alleles having the fewest. In an earlier analysis of around 500 of the donors, most TCR beta V segments appeared in productive rearrangements about 87% or about 30% of the time, broadly matching IMGT annotations. A later analysis reported that several top co-occurrence clusters appeared linked to parvovirus B19, influenza, CMV and Epstein-Barr virus. Assigning TCR associations to individual alleles was difficult when HLA alleles, especially DR and DQ, strongly co-occurred. In a later genetic analysis, fewer N-insertions in productive TCRs were reported among donors in an Asian-associated ancestry cluster than the roughly 700-donor mean. A cluster of highly shared sequence variants was judged likely to represent a technical artifact of the sequencing pipeline. A later analysis associated 15,000 or so TCR beta sequences with specific HLA alleles at a false discovery rate of 0.05. A later analysis found that most CMV-associated TCR beta chains appeared HLA-restricted, with HLA associations seemingly driven largely by CMV exposure.

Receptor amplification or capture employed the immunoSEQ multiplex PCR assay. The multiplex PCR relied on a mix of 60 forward primers for TCR Vbeta segments and 13 reverse primers for TCR Jbeta segments. A multiplex PCR assay on genomic DNA amplified the CDR3 region of rearranged TCR beta genes. On the Illumina HiSeq System, the amplified TCR beta libraries were sequenced as 87-base-pair reads. The study's processing was this. In a later analysis, some 80 million unique TCR beta chains were counted across the roughly 670 repertoires, and some 10 million of these chains were shared by at least two donors. Raw reads were error-corrected and collapsed into unique sequences by a nearest-neighbor algorithm in which closely related sequences were merged to remove PCR and sequencing errors. Alignment of CDR3 sequences to IMGT reference sequences was used to assign V, D and J gene segments. Each retained sequence needed at least a six-nucleotide match to both a V gene segment and a J gene segment. A rearrangement counted as productive if the CDR3 had no stop codons and remained in frame with V and J, and every other rearrangement counted as non-productive. CDR3 was defined according to IMGT convention as the region running from the second conserved V-encoded cysteine to the conserved J-encoded phenylalanine. The earlier analysis of 500 to 650 of the donors excluded any sequence lacking an unambiguous match to a single V gene segment. An earlier analysis of a few hundred of the donors called V segments functional above 56.7% productive rearrangements and segregating when the between-donor standard deviation exceeded 5%. A statistical classification framework was built to diagnose cytomegalovirus status from the catalog of TCR beta chain sequences. A later analysis assigned V and J genes by comparing TCR nucleotide sequences with IMGT/GENE-DB human TR gene sequences. Using the TCRdist pipeline, a later analysis assigned CDR3 sequences along with most-parsimonious VDJ recombination scenarios. In a later analysis, each TCR beta chain was defined by its CDR3 amino acid sequence together with its V-gene family, and reads without a unique V-gene family were excluded. A later analysis removed 500 to 600 highly shared, low-generation-probability nucleotide sequences to deal with suspected cross-contamination and a sequencing artifact. For each public chain, a later analysis derived a clonal expansion index from normalized ranks of inferred template counts within each repertoire. A later analysis computed generation probabilities with a VDJ recombination model fitted to out-of-frame rearrangements, and checked the results against IGoR. In a later analysis, hypergeometric tests were used to score TCR-TCR, TCR-HLA and TCR-CMV co-occurrence, with a repertoire-size bias correction applied to TCR pairs. To estimate false discovery rates, a later analysis permuted the HLA or CMV assignments 20 times. In a later analysis, co-occurring TCRs were grouped with DBSCAN, and TCRdist sequence similarity was added when clustering was performed within HLA-allele-positive subsets. For co-occurrence clustering, repertoires with fewer than 30,000 or more than 120,000 public chains were excluded, along with five or six repertoires with anomalous nucleotide sharing. In its TCRdb copy, this immuneACCESS table keeps in-frame sequences only and misses some clones. Where compared with another copy, unresolved V genes explain less than half of these, and the others have no known cause. Clonal size and the V and J genes are those of that table, whereas D and trimming came from the DNA. This sample lists about 120,000 clones; 75% to 90% were detected once. The top ten clones comprise 2% to 2.5% of the sample.

Sequencing was performed on PBMCs. The receptor was derived from a man younger than 40 in good health and CMV-seronegative. Recombination connected TRBV2 to TRBJ2-2, with the D gene not clear enough to name. The CDR3 in this case is CASSEEELRPGELFF. At the DNA level, the sequence is TGTGCCAGCAGTGAAGAGGAGTTACGGCCCGGGGAGCTGTTTTTT.